Below are 18 T cell receptor beta chains sequenced from a single sample in a study of technical replicates of blood from a few donors. Some clones are missing from TCRdb's copy, which holds only in-frame ones; the method was immunoSEQ multiplex PCR. The sample consists of about 59,000 clones, around 93% of them appearing once. The specimen sequenced was PBMCs. The receptors derive from a human donor in good health. Some clones in this sample may be carry-over from other donors' samples.

The chain employs TRBV13 and TRBJ1-1, with 8 bases that match TRBD1. V trimming: 3 bases; J trimming: 5 bases; junction bases outside the gene matches: 2. This CDR3 contains 13 residues. Germline V gene lookup returns CDR1 PRHDT and CDR2 FYEKMQ (reference sequence). CDR3 protein: CASSFTGGTEAFF. The CDR3, as DNA: TGTGCCAGCAGCTTCACAGGGGGTACTGAAGCTTTCTTT. The whole variable domain, remainder taken from reference TRBV13 and TRBJ1-1, is AAGVIQSPRHLIKEKRETATLKCYPIPRHDTVYWYQQGPGQDPQFLISFYEKMQSDKGSIPDRFSAQQFSDYHSELNMSSLELGDSALYFCASSFTGGTEAFFGQGTRLTVV.

The gene calls are TRBV7-9 and TRBJ2-1; 7 nucleotides match TRBD2. This CDR3 is built from 17 residues. V was pared by 4 bases and J by 2 bases, with 11 bases of the junction left unmatched. The germline V gene encodes CDR1 SEHNR and CDR2 FQNEAQ (reference sequence). CDR3 bases: TGTGCCAGCAGCTCGGTGACTAGCCTCATCACCTACAATGAGCAGTTCTTC. This translates into CASSSVTSLITYNEQFF. The full variable domain, completed using reference TRBV7-9 and TRBJ2-1, is DTGVSQNPRHKITKRGQNVTFRCDPISEHNRLYWYRQTLGQGPEFLTYFQNEAQLEKSRLLSDRFSAERPKGSFSTLEIQRTEQGDSAMYLCASSSVTSLITYNEQFFGPGTRLTVL.

The chain uses TRBV6-5 and TRBJ2-2; a weak D match, TRBD1 (6 bases). The germline CDR1 and CDR2 sequences are MNHEY and SVGAGI. This CDR3 contains 13 residues. V gave up 1 base and J gave up 7 bases, with 7 bases separating them. Written as DNA, the CDR3 is TGTGCCAGCAGTTACTACAGGGACGGGGAGCTGTTTTTT. Translating it yields CASSYYRDGELFF.

The rearrangement links TRBV30 to TRBJ2-7, with TRBD1 identical over 7 bases. The germline V gene has CDR1 GTSNPN and CDR2 SVGIG (reference sequence). Trimming took 5 bases from V and 7 from J; bases not matched to a gene: 11. The CDR3 is made up of 13 amino acids. The CDR3 coding sequence is TGTGCCTGGGACAGGGTAGGAGGTAGAGAGCAGTACTTC. It translates to CAWDRVGGREQYF.

This clone was found once. The chain recombines TRBV7-2 with TRBJ2-6, with D perhaps matching TRBD2 (6 bases). The CDR3 length is 17 residues. Trimming removed 5 bases from V and 4 bases from J, with 18 bases in between. Germline V lookup: CDR1 SGHTA, CDR2 FQGNSA. CDR3 coding DNA: TGTGCCAGCAGCCCTGGAGTGTGGAGGGCAGGGGCCAACGTCCTGACTTTC. Its translation: CASSPGVWRAGANVLTF.

The chain carries TRBV4-1 and TRBJ2-6; the D is unclear. CDR1 is MGHRA and CDR2 is YSYEKL in the germline V gene. The CDR3 totals 16 residues. V was trimmed by 2 bases and J by 0 bases, leaving 8 bases between them. CDR3 DNA sequence: TGCGCCAGCAGCCAACCCCGGGTCTCTGGGGCCAACGTCCTGACTTTC. This encodes CASSQPRVSGANVLTF.

This chain uses TRBV19 with TRBJ2-1; TRBD2 matches 9 bases. The CDR3 loop spans 14 amino acids. V was pared by 11 bases and J by 4 bases, with 9 bases of the junction left unmatched. Germline V CDR1 and CDR2: LNHDA, SQIVND (reference sequence). CDR3 bases: TGTGCCGTGACTCTAGCGGGAAATTACAATGAGCAGTTCTTC. It yields the protein CAVTLAGNYNEQFF.

The chain employs TRBV5-1 and TRBJ2-1; TRBD2 matches at 8 bases. Germline V gene sequence: CDR1 SGHRS, CDR2 YFSETQ. J gave up 5 bases and V 4 bases, and 17 bases lay outside the gene matches. The CDR3 is 18 amino acids. CDR3 amino acids: CASSVGLVGGVLDNEQFF. The DNA of the CDR3 is TGCGCCAGCAGCGTGGGACTAGTGGGAGGAGTGTTGGACAATGAGCAGTTCTTC.

CDR3 in amino acids: CASSLTQGAFF. The CDR3 DNA reads as TGTGCCAGCAGCCTAACTCAGGGGGCGTTCTTC. The chain links TRBV7-9 to TRBJ2-1; 8 nucleotides agree with TRBD1. The CDR3 consists of 11 residues. The V gene end was trimmed by 5 bases and the J gene end by 15 bases; junction bases not matched to a gene: 6. Germline loops: CDR1 SEHNR, CDR2 FQNEAQ (reference sequence).

The chain has TRBV4-1 and TRBJ1-2, with a possible D match to TRBD1 (6 bases). V was trimmed by 1 base and J by 6 bases, leaving 9 bases between them. This CDR3 region has 13 residues. Germline V gene lookup returns CDR1 MGHRA and CDR2 YSYEKL. The CDR3 loop is CASSQGPGDGYTF. The CDR3 DNA sequence: TGCGCCAGCAGCCAAGGGCCAGGGGATGGCTACACCTTC.

This chain connects TRBV19 to TRBJ1-5; TRBD1 agrees at 7 bases. Germline V gene sequence: CDR1 LNHDA, CDR2 SQIVND (reference sequence). The trim removed 10 bases at V and 4 bases at J, leaving 7 bases unmatched. The CDR3 is 13 amino acids. CDR3 residues: CATEETGNQPQHF. In nucleotides, the CDR3 is TGTGCCACCGAGGAGACAGGGAATCAGCCCCAGCATTTT. Supplemented by reference TRBV19 and TRBJ1-5, the full variable domain reads DGGITQSPKYLFRKEGQNVTLSCEQNLNHDAMYWYRQDPGQGLRLIYYSQIVNDFQKGDIAEGYSVSREKKESFPLTVTSAQKNPTAFYLCATEETGNQPQHFGDGTRLSIL.

The CDR3 reads CASSQGGTQNTEAFF. The CDR3 coding sequence is TGTGCCAGCAGCCAAGGGGGGACACAGAACACTGAAGCTTTCTTT. V usage is TRBV14 and J usage is TRBJ1-1; D perhaps matches TRBD1 (6 bases). CDR3 length: 15 residues. Germline V gene sequence: CDR1 SGHDN, CDR2 FVKESK. V was pared by 1 base and J by 1 base, with 10 bases between.

This clone was recorded only once. CDR3 in DNA: TGTGCCTGGCGGCCGGCGGGCGCAGCTAATGAAAAACTGTTTTTT. Protein: CAWRPAGAANEKLFF. The rearrangement links TRBV30 to TRBJ1-4; D not resolved. The V gene's germline CDR1 is GTSNPN and CDR2 SVGIG (reference sequence). The CDR3 contains 15 residues. V was pared by 5 bases and J by 3 bases, with 16 bases between.

A single count supports this clone. J is TRBJ2-2 and V is TRBV5-1, with no clear D. CDR3 length: 14 residues. The germline V gene encodes CDR1 SGHRS and CDR2 YFSETQ. V dropped 4 bases and J dropped 0 bases, with 7 bases sitting between them. The CDR3 protein is CASSVRANTGELFF. The CDR3 nucleotides read TGCGCCAGCAGCGTCCGGGCGAACACCGGGGAGCTGTTTTTT. The variable domain in full, with the rest retrieved from reference TRBV5-1 and TRBJ2-2, is KAGVTQTPRYLIKTRGQQVTLSCSPISGHRSVSWYQQTPGQGLQFLFEYFSETQRNKGNFPGRFSGRQFSNSRSEMNVSTLELGDSALYLCASSVRANTGELFFGEGSRLTVL.

This clone has just one count. V and J are TRBV4-3 and TRBJ2-7, with 9 bases identical to TRBD2. This CDR3 contains 16 residues. Germline V lookup: CDR1 LGHNA, CDR2 YSLEER. The V and J ends lost 2 bases and 3 bases, in that order; junction bases with no gene match: 8. This CDR3 reads CASSQTPSGTFYEQYF. The CDR3 DNA follows: TGCGCCAGCAGCCAAACCCCTAGCGGGACCTTCTACGAGCAGTACTTC.

CDR3 in amino acids: CASTSGRAYGGEQYF. The CDR3 region has the DNA TGTGCCAGCACCAGTGGAAGAGCATACGGCGGAGAGCAGTACTTC. The chain is built from TRBV7-2 and TRBJ2-7, with D unclear. This CDR3 has 15 amino acids. Per germline, CDR1 SGHTA and CDR2 FQGNSA. Between the trimmed V and J ends, which lost 7 bases and 7 bases, there was a span of 23 bases.

The chain links TRBV9 to TRBJ1-2, with D unclear. The V end was cut by 4 bases, the J end by 3 bases, with 13 bases between. Germline V gives CDR1 SGDLS, CDR2 YYNGEE. The CDR3 has 14 residues. The CDR3 region is CASSRTREDYGYTF. CDR3 DNA sequence: TGTGCCAGCAGCCGCACGAGGGAAGACTATGGCTACACCTTC.

The gene calls are TRBV6-1 and TRBJ1-6; tentatively, D is TRBD1 (5 bases). The CDR3 is made up of 16 amino acids. Trimming cost V 4 bases and J 7 bases, with 17 bases left between them. Looked up from germline, CDR1 is MNHNS and CDR2 is SASEGT. The CDR3 loop is CASSVIGTGGNSPLHF. CDR3 coding DNA: TGTGCCAGCAGTGTTATTGGGACGGGAGGGAATTCACCCCTCCACTTT.